The next 6 T cell receptor beta chains were all read from a single sample in a study of blood T cell repertoires in COVID-19. The protocol was immunoSEQ multiplex PCR, while the TCRdb copy is restricted to in-frame clones and leaves out a portion. The table lists over 200,000 clones, around 89% of them singletons. Material: PBMCs or T cells enriched from blood (not recorded which). Every receptor here comes from a man aged 25-45 years who had been exposed to COVID-19.

The gene calls are TRBV4-1 and TRBJ2-1, with D possibly being TRBD2 (5 bases). The CDR3 has 13 amino acids. Germline CDR1 MGHRA, CDR2 YSYEKL. Trimming took off 3 bases at V and 2 bases at J, with 5 bases between the two ends. CDR3 sequence: CASSHGTYNEQFF. The CDR3 DNA reads as TGCGCCAGCAGCCACGGGACCTACAATGAGCAGTTCTTC.

The chain has TRBV6-5 and TRBJ1-4, with 8 bases matching TRBD1. Germline CDR1 and CDR2: MNHEY and SVGAGI. V lost 8 bases, J lost 6 bases, and 8 bases stayed unmatched. The CDR3 runs to 14 residues. The CDR3 nucleotides are TGTGCCAGCCATCAGGGGGCGTTTGATGAAAAACTGTTTTTT. Protein product: CASHQGAFDEKLFF.

In its sample, this clone was seen once. The chain links TRBV9 to TRBJ1-2; no clear D. CDR1 and CDR2 (germline): SGDLS, YYNGEE. The V end lost 0 bases, the J end lost 10 bases, and 19 bases lay between the germline ends. The length of the CDR3 is 15 residues. The CDR3 loop reads CASSVDPSTPVAYTF. Here the CDR3 DNA reads TGTGCCAGCAGCGTAGATCCCTCGACTCCGGTGGCCTACACCTTC.

This clone was counted between two and nine times. V usage is TRBV5-1 and J usage is TRBJ2-4; no clear D. Germline CDR1 and CDR2: SGHRS and YFSETQ. V lost 0 bases, J lost 7 bases, and 8 bases lay in between. The CDR3 is 13 residues long. The CDR3 loop is CASSLGPQNIQYF. As DNA, the CDR3 is TGCGCCAGCAGCTTGGGGCCGCAGAACATTCAGTACTTC.

The J gene is TRBJ1-1, the V gene TRBV29-1; D uncertain. Germline V gene sequence: CDR1 SQVTM, CDR2 ANQGSEA. V dropped 7 bases and J dropped 2 bases, with 11 bases sitting between them. The CDR3 has 12 amino acids. Here the CDR3 DNA reads TGCAGCGGGTCCCCGGGTAACACTGAAGCTTTCTTT. It yields the protein CSGSPGNTEAFF. Using reference TRBV29-1 and TRBJ1-1 for the parts outside the CDR3, the full variable domain is SAVISQKPSRDICQRGTSLTIQCQVDSQVTMMFWYRQQPGQSLTLIATANQGSEATYESGFVIDKFPISRPNLTFSTLTVSNMSPEDSSIYLCSGSPGNTEAFFGQGTRLTVV.

V gene TRBV7-3 combines with J gene TRBJ2-1; 9 nucleotides align to TRBD1. Trimming at V came to 5 bases and at J to 4 bases, leaving 6 bases not matched to a gene. The CDR3 is made up of 15 amino acids. Germline lookup yields CDR1 SGHTA and CDR2 FQGTGA. CDR3 DNA sequence: TGTGCCAGCAGCCCGGCCGGGACAGGGTACAATGAGCAGTTCTTC. Its translation: CASSPAGTGYNEQFF.